The source of this T cell receptor beta chain is a study of blood T cell repertoires in COVID-19. For the study at large: Acute and convalescent COVID-19 samples came from the United States, Italy and Spain. Sources were T cells, B-cell-depleted T cells, or PBMCs; the material itself was cDNA or gDNA.

In regard to this clone: The same CDR3 also results from other DNA sequences found in this sample.

Germline CDR1 and CDR2: SGDLS and YYNGEE. The ends lost 1 base at V and 1 base at J; junction bases unmatched: 0. This CDR3 spans 14 amino acids. Original methodology: Nucleated cell number was recorded as an estimate derived from reference gene primer amplification. The repertoire was sequenced with immunoSEQ multiplex PCR; TCRdb's copy has only in-frame clones and lacks some. V, J and clone size derive from that table, while D and trimming were established from the DNA sequence. The table records about 200,000 clones, 80% to 90% of them present only once. Sequencing was carried out using peripheral blood. The rearrangement joins TRBV9 to TRBJ1-1, with 8 bases matching TRBD1. This clonotype was sampled from a woman aged 80 or over with acute or convalescent COVID-19. The CDR3, as DNA: TGTGCCAGCAGCGTAACAGGGGGGAACACTGAAGCTTTCTTT. It translates to CASSVTGGNTEAFF.